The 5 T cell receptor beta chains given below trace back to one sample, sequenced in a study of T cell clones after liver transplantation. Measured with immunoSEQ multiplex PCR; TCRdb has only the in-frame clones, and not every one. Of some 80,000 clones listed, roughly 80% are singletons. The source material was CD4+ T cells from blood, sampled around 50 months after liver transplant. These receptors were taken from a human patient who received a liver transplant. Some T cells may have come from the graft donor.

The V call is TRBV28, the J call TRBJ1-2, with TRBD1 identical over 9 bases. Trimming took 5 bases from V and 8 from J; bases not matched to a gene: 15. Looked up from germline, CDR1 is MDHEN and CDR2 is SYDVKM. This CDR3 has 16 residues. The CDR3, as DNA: TGTGCCAGCAGTCAACCTTCTGGGGGACAGGGAAACGGCTACACCTTC. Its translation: CASSQPSGGQGNGYTF.

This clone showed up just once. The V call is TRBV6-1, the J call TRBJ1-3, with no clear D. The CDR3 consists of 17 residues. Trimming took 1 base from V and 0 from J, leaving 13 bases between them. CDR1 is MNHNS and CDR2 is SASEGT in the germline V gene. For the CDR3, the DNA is TGTGCCAGCAGTGAAGACTTACTCCTTTACTCTGGAAACACCATATATTTT. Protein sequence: CASSEDLLLYSGNTIYF.

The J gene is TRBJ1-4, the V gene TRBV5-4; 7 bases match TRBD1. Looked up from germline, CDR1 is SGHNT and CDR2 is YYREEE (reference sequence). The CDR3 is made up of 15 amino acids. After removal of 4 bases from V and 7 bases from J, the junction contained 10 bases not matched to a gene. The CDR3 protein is CASSPTGRVGEKLFF. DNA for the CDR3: TGTGCCAGCAGCCCGACAGGGAGGGTTGGTGAAAAACTGTTTTTT.

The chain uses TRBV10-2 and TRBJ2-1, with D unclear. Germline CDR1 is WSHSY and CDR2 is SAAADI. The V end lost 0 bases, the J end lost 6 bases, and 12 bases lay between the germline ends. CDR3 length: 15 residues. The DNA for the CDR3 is TGCGCCAGCAGTGAGTCGGGTTTAGACGGCAATGAGCAGTTCTTC. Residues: CASSESGLDGNEQFF.

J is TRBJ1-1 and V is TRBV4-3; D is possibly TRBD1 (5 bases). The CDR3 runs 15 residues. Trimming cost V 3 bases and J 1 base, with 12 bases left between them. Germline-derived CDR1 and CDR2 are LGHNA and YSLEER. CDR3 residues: CASSQGGGSNTEAFF. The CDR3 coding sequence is TGCGCCAGCAGCCAGGGGGGGGGATCGAACACTGAAGCTTTCTTT.